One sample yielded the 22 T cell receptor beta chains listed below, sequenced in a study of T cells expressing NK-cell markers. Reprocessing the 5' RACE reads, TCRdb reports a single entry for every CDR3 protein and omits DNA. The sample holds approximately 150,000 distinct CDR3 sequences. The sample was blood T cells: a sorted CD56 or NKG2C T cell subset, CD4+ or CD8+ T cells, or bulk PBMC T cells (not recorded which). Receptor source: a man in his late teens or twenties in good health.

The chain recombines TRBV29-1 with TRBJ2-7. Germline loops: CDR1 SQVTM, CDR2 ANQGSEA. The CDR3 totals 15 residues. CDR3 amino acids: CSVEKRTGSSYEQYF.

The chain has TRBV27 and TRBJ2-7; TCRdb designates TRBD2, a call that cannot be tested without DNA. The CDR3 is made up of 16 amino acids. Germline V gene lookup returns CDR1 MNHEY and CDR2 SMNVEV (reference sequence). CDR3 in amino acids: CASGSLTSGRGGEQYF.

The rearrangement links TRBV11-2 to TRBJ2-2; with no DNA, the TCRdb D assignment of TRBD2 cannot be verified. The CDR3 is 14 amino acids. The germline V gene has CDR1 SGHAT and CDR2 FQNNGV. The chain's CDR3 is CASSLISGTGELFF.

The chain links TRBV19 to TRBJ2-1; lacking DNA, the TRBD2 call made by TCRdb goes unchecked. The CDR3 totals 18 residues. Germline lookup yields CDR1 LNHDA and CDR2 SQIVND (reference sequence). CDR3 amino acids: CASSIDWTSGSWRNEQFF. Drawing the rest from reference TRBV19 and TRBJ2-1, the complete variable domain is DGGITQSPKYLFRKEGQNVTLSCEQNLNHDAMYWYRQDPGQGLRLIYYSQIVNDFQKGDIAEGYSVSREKKESFPLTVTSAQKNPTAFYLCASSIDWTSGSWRNEQFFGPGTRLTVL.

The CDR3 is CASSLGPGLLDTQYF. The chain uses TRBV27 and TRBJ2-3; checking the TCRdb D call of TRBD2 is not possible without DNA. The CDR3 length is 15 residues. Germline V gives CDR1 MNHEY, CDR2 SMNVEV (reference sequence).

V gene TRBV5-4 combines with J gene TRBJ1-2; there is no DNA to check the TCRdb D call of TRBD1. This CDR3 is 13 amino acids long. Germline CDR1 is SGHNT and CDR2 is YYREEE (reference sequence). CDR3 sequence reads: CASSSRASYGYTF.

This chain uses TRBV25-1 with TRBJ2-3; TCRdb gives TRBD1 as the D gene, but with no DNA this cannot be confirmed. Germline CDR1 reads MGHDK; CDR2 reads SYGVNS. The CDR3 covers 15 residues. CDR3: CASSLSGTVADTQYF.

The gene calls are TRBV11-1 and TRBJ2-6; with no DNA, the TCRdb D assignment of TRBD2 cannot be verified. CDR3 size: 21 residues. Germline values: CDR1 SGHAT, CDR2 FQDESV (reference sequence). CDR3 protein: CASSYRDYRVPVNSGANVLTF.

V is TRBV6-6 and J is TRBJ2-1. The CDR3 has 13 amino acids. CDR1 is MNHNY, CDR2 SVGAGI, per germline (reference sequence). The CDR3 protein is CASSYSGVDEQFF.

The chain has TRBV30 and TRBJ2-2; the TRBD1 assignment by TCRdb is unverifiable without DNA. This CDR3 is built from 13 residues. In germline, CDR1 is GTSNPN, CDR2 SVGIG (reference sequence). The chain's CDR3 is CAWSRDDTGELFF.

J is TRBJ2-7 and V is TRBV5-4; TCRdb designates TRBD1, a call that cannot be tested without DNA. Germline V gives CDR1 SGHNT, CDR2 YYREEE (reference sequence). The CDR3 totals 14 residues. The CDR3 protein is CASSLEGVPYEQYF. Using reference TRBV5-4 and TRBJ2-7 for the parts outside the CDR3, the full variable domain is ETGVTQSPTHLIKTRGQQVTLRCSSQSGHNTVSWYQQALGQGPQFIFQYYREEENGRGNFPPRFSGLQFPNYSSELNVNALELDDSALYLCASSLEGVPYEQYFGPGTRLTVT.

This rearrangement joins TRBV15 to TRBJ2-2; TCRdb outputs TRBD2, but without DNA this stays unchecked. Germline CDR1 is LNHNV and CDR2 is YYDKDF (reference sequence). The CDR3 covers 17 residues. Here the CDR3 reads CATSRGEGTMNTGELFF.

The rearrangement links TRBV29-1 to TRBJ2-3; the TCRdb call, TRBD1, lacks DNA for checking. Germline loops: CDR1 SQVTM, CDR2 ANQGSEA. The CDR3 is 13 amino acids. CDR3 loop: CSVEGAATDTQYF.

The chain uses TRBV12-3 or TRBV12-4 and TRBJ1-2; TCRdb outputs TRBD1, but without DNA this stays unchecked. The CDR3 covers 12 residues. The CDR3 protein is CASSSGARGYTF.

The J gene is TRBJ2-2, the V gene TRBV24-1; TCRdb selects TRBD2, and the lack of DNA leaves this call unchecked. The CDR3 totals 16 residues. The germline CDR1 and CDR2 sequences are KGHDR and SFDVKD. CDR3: CATSAGTSGRSGELFF.

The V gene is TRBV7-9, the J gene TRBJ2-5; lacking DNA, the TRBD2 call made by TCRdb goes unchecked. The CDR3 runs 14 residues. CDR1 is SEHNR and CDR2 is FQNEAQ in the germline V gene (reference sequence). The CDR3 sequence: CASSSEGPQETQYF.

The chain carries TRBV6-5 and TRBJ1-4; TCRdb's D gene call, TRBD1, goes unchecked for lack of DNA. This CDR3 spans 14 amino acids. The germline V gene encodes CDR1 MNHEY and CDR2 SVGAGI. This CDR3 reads CASSRTGGDEKLFF.

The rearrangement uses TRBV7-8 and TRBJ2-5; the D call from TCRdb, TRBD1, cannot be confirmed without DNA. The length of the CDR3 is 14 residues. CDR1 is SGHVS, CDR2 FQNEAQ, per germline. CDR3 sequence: CASSSGTGEETQYF.

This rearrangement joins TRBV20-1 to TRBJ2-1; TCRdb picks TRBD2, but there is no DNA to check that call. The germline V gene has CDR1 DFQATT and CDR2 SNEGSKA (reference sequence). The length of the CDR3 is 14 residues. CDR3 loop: CSAAGTSASNEQFF.

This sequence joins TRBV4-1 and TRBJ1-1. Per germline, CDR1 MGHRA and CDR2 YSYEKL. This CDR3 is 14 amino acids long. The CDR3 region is CASSQIQGTTEAFF.

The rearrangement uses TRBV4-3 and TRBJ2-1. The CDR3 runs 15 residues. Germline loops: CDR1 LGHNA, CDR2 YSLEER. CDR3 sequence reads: CASSQDPDPYNEQFF.

CDR3 region: CASSLGYKTSRTYEQYF. The chain carries TRBV12-3 or TRBV12-4 and TRBJ2-7; TCRdb names TRBD2, which stays unverified in the absence of DNA. CDR3 length: 17 amino acids.